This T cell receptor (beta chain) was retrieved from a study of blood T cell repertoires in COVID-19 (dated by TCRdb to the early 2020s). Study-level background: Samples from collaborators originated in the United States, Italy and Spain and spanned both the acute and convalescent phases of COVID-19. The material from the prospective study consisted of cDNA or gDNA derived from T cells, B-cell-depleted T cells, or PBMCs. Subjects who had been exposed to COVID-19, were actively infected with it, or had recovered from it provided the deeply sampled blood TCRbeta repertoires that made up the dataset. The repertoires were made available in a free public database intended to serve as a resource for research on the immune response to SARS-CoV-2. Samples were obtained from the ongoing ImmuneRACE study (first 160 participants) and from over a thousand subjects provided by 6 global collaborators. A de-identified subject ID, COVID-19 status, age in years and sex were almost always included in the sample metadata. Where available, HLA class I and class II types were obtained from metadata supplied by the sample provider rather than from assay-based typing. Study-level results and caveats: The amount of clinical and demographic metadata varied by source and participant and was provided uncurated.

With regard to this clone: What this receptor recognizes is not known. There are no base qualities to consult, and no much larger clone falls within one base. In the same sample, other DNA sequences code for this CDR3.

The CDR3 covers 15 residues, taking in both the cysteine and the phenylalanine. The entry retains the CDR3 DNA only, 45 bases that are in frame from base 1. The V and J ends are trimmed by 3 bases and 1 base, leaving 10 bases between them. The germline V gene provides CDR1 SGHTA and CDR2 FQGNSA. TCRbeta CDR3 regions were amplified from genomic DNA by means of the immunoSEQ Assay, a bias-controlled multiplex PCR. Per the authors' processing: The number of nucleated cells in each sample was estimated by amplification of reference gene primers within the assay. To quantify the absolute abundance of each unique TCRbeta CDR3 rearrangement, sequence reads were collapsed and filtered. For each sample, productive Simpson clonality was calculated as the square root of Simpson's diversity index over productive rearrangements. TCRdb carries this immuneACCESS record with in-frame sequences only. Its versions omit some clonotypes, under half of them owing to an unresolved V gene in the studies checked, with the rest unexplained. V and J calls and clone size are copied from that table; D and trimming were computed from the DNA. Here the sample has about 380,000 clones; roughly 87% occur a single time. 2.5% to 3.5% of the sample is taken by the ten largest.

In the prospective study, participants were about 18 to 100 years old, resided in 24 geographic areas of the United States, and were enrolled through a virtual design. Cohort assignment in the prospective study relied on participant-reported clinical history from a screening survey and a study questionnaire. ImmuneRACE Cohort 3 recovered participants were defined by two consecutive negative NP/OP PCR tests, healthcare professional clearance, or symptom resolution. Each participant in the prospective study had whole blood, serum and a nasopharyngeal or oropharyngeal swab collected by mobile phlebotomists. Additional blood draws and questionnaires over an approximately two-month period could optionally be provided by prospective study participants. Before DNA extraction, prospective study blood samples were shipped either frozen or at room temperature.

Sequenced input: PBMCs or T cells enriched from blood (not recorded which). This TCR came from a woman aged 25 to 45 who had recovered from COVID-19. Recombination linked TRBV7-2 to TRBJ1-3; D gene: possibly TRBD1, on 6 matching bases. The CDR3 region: CASSLDTGSGNTIYF. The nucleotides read TGTGCCAGCAGCTTGGACACAGGGTCTGGAAACACCATATATTTT.